Listed below are T cell receptor beta chains from one sample, sequenced in a study of blood T cell repertoires in COVID-19. The data were produced by immunoSEQ multiplex PCR, yet TCRdb's version contains in-frame clones alone and is incomplete. The table records tens of thousands of clones, approximately 87% of them present only once. The sequenced sample consisted of peripheral blood. Receptors originate from a woman aged 80 or older with acute or convalescent COVID-19. Each CDR3 is given with its conserved first and last residue. A D gene is named only where the DNA matches it firmly. For some rows the clone size is stated as once, few or many, or as a class when expanded; others skip it.

V	size	D	J	DNA	CDR3
TRBV19	-	-	TRBJ2-7	TGTGCCAGTAGTAAAGACAGGTTGGCTTACGAGCAGTACTTC	CASSKDRLAYEQYF
TRBV19	once	TRBD1	TRBJ1-1	TGTGCCAGTAGTATCCCGTTACAGGGGGCGAACCGCATGAACACTGAAGCTTTCTTT	CASSIPLQGANRMNTEAFF
TRBV7-3	-	-	TRBJ2-7	TGTGCCAGCAGCGAAACCGGTGGGGCCGGCCGTAGGGACGAGCAGTACTTC	CASSETGGAGRRDEQYF
TRBV23-1	-	-	TRBJ1-1	TGCGCCAGCAGTCAATCGTCCAAACAGCCTAACACTGAAGCTTTCTTT	CASSQSSKQPNTEAFF
TRBV18	-	-	TRBJ2-7	TGTGCCAGCTCACCACCGGGACTTCGAAGCGAGCAGTACTTC	CASSPPGLRSEQYF
TRBV7-3	-	TRBD2	TRBJ2-1	TGTGCCAGCGCGGGGCTAGCGGGGGGTGAGCAGTTCTTC	CASAGLAGGEQFF
TRBV27	-	-	TRBJ1-1	TGTGCCAGCAGCTCTGGTTGGCGGAGTGAAGCTTTCTTT	CASSSGWRSEAFF
TRBV28	-	-	TRBJ2-4	TGTGCCAGCAGTTTTAGAGGGCTAGCCAAAAACATTCAGTACTTC	CASSFRGLAKNIQYF
TRBV18	-	-	TRBJ1-3	TGTGCCAGCTCACCCTCGACAGGTCCTCGATCTGGAAACACCATATATTTT	CASSPSTGPRSGNTIYF
TRBV30	-	-	TRBJ2-7	TGTGCCTGGAGTCCTCGAGGAGGAAGGAGTGAGCAGTACTTC	CAWSPRGGRSEQYF
TRBV2	-	-	TRBJ1-2	TGTGCCAGCAGAATAACAGGTGGCTACACCTTC	CASRITGGYTF
TRBV12-3/TRBV12-4	-	-	TRBJ2-2	TGTGCCAGCAGTACTCGCGGGGAGCTGTTTTTT	CASSTRGELFF
TRBV12-3/TRBV12-4	-	TRBD2	TRBJ2-1	TGTGCCGGCAAAACTAGCGGGAGCAATGAGCAGTTCTTC	CAGKTSGSNEQFF
TRBV19	-	TRBD1	TRBJ2-3	TGTGCCAGTAGGGTCGGGACAGGGACGACAGATACGCAGTATTTT	CASRVGTGTTDTQYF
TRBV9	once	-	TRBJ2-6	TGTGCCAGCAGCGTATCTATCGCCTCTGGGGCCAACGTCCTGACTTTC	CASSVSIASGANVLTF
TRBV9	-	-	TRBJ2-7	TGTGCCAGCAGCGTAGTCCCCTCAGGGGCTGCCCCTACTGAGCAGTACTTC	CASSVVPSGAAPTEQYF
TRBV6-2/TRBV6-3	-	TRBD1	TRBJ1-1	TGTGCCAGCAGTTACTCGATAGGGGACAGGAAGAACACTGAAGCTTTCTTT	CASSYSIGDRKNTEAFF
TRBV19	few	-	TRBJ1-3	TGTGCCAGTAGTATTCAGGGTCTCCCGTACTCTGGAAACACCATATATTTT	CASSIQGLPYSGNTIYF
TRBV30	once	-	TRBJ1-1	TGTGCCTGGAGTCCCCCCGACAGGTTAGAAGCTTTCTTT	CAWSPPDRLEAFF
TRBV11-2	-	TRBD1	TRBJ1-2	TGTGCCAGCAGCTTAGAAGTCGCGGGACAGAGCGGCTACACCTTC	CASSLEVAGQSGYTF
TRBV10-1	once	TRBD1	TRBJ1-1	TGCGCCAGCAGTTCGACAGGGGACACTGAAGCTTTCTTT	CASSSTGDTEAFF
TRBV5-1	-	TRBD2	TRBJ2-1	TGCGCCAGCAGCAAAACCGGGACTAGCGGGAGCGACAATGAGCAGTTCTTC	CASSKTGTSGSDNEQFF
TRBV10-3	-	TRBD2	TRBJ2-2	TGTGCCATCAGTGGGGGACTAGTTCAGTTCCACACCGGGGAGCTGTTTTTT	CAISGGLVQFHTGELFF
TRBV11-2	-	-	TRBJ1-1	TGTGCCAGCAGCTACCTACAGGGTGGAACTGAAGCTTTCTTT	CASSYLQGGTEAFF
TRBV7-6	-	-	TRBJ2-3	TGTGCCAGCAGCTTTGGGACTCTAGGCACAGATACGCAGTATTTT	CASSFGTLGTDTQYF
TRBV11-2	-	TRBD1	TRBJ1-6	TGTGCCAGCAGCTTGCGACAGGGGGCCGGTTCACCCCTCCACTTT	CASSLRQGAGSPLHF
TRBV3-1/TRBV3-2	-	TRBD1	TRBJ2-2	TGTGCCAGCAGCCCTGGGACAGGGTGGAACACCGGGGAGCTGTTTTTT	CASSPGTGWNTGELFF
TRBV5-6	-	TRBD1	TRBJ1-2	TGTGCCAGCAGCTTGGTCCGGGACAGAGCTAACTATGGCTACACCTTC	CASSLVRDRANYGYTF
TRBV7-6	-	-	TRBJ1-1	TGTGCCAGCAGCTTAGACGTCGATTCACTGGTACCTTTCTTT	CASSLDVDSLVPFF
TRBV5-6	-	-	TRBJ2-7	TGTGCCAGCAGCTTGACAGGAAGCTCCTACGAGCAGTACTTC	CASSLTGSSYEQYF
TRBV7-8	-	TRBD2	TRBJ2-1	TGTGCCAGCAGCTTAAGTCTCCTAGCGGGAGTTTCTGAGCAGTTCTTC	CASSLSLLAGVSEQFF
TRBV5-4	-	-	TRBJ1-2	TGTGCCAGCAGCATGAACGGGGGGGTGGGTGGCTACACCTTC	CASSMNGGVGGYTF
TRBV20-1	few	TRBD2	TRBJ2-1	TGCAGTGCTAAACTAGCGGTAGCACAGTTCTTC	CSAKLAVAQFF
TRBV3-1/TRBV3-2	-	TRBD2	TRBJ2-3	TGTGCCAGCAGCCGTTTAGCGGGAGGGGGAGATACGCAGTATTTT	CASSRLAGGGDTQYF
TRBV6-2/TRBV6-3	-	-	TRBJ2-3	TGTGCCAGCAGTTACCGCGGACAGGGAGGGGGGTATTTT	CASSYRGQGGGYF
TRBV6-1	once	TRBD1	TRBJ1-2	TGTGCCAGCAGTGAAGATTCCAGCGGACAGGGGGATGGCTACACCTTC	CASSEDSSGQGDGYTF
TRBV2	-	-	TRBJ1-5	TGTGCCAGCAGTGAAGCTCAAAGGGACTGGCAGCCCCAGCATTTT	CASSEAQRDWQPQHF
TRBV11-3	few	TRBD2	TRBJ2-5	TGTGCCAGCAGCCCGGGACGGGCCGGGACTACTCAAGAGACCCAGTACTTC	CASSPGRAGTTQETQYF
TRBV19	-	TRBD2	TRBJ2-7	TGTGCCAGTAAGGGGACTAGCGGGAGGTCGGTCCCCTACGAGCAGTACTTC	CASKGTSGRSVPYEQYF
TRBV10-1	-	-	TRBJ1-5	TGCGCCAGCAGTGAGGGGCAGGGGAGCAATCAGCCCCAGCATTTT	CASSEGQGSNQPQHF
TRBV11-3	once	TRBD1	TRBJ2-7	TGTGCCAGCAGCCCCACAGGGGGCACATCCTACGAGCAGTACTTC	CASSPTGGTSYEQYF
TRBV10-2	-	-	TRBJ1-3	TGCGCCAGCAGTGAGTCGAAGCCCGGTCCTGGAAACACCATATATTTT	CASSESKPGPGNTIYF
TRBV7-2	-	TRBD2	TRBJ2-3	TGTGCCAGCAGCGGCCGGCCGGGACTAGGAGCAGATACGCAGTATTTT	CASSGRPGLGADTQYF
TRBV6-5	-	TRBD1	TRBJ1-6	TGTGCCAGCAGGTGGACAGGGGGCGAGTCACCCCTCCACTTT	CASRWTGGESPLHF
TRBV15	-	TRBD2	TRBJ2-5	TGTGCCACCAGCAGAGATCGGGAGGCACGGTACTTC	CATSRDREARYF
TRBV11-1	-	TRBD1	TRBJ2-7	TGTGCCAGCAGCTTGAGGACAGGGATAGCCTACGAGCAGTACTTC	CASSLRTGIAYEQYF
TRBV29-1	-	-	TRBJ2-7	TGCAGCGTTGCCCCCCTACAAAGGGGCAAGGCCTACGAGCAGTACTTC	CSVAPLQRGKAYEQYF
TRBV19	-	-	TRBJ2-7	TGTGCCAGTAGGGAGACAGGAGATTTCGAGCAGTACTTC	CASRETGDFEQYF